One sample yielded the 27 T cell receptor beta chains listed below, sequenced in a study of T-cell memory formation after mild COVID-19. TCRdb re-called the 5' RACE reads with MiXCR, one entry per CDR3 protein. The data hold a few hundred thousand distinct CDR3 sequences, with around 21% observed a single time. The sample comprised PBMCs or a T cell subset sorted from them (not recorded which). The receptors were gathered from an adult woman who had mild COVID-19 (a few samples of this study predate the infection). Cell type and time point are not known.

This clonotype was found a few times. This chain uses TRBV7-9 with TRBJ2-5; perhaps TRBD2 as D (5 bases). V was trimmed by 3 bases and J by 2 bases, leaving 13 bases between them. Germline CDR1 and CDR2: SEHNR and FQNEAQ (reference sequence). This CDR3 has 15 amino acids. CDR3 nucleotides: TGTGCCAGCAGCTTGACCGCGGGCCCTCAAGAGACCCAGTACTTC. Its translation: CASSLTAGPQETQYF.

V usage is TRBV11-2 and J usage is TRBJ2-2; 8 nucleotides agree with TRBD2. Looked up from germline, CDR1 is SGHAT and CDR2 is FQNNGV. Trimming at V came to 6 bases and at J to 6 bases, leaving 15 bases not matched to a gene. This CDR3 has 17 amino acids. CDR3 nucleotides: TGTGCCAGCAGGCTTGACATGATCCTAGCGGGTCCCGGGGAGCTGTTTTTT. It yields the protein CASRLDMILAGPGELFF.

There are a few counts of this clonotype. The J gene is TRBJ1-1, the V gene TRBV5-1; 7 nucleotides agree with TRBD1. This CDR3 comprises 13 residues. J was trimmed by 11 bases and V by 0 bases; bases with no gene match: 7. Germline CDR1 SGHRS, CDR2 YFSETQ. DNA of the CDR3: TGCGCCAGCAGCTTGGGACAGGGCGGCGAGGCTTTCTTT. It encodes CASSLGQGGEAFF.

This clonotype was found many times. The chain is built from TRBV6-6 and TRBJ1-1; D gene unclear. The CDR3 runs 12 residues. Germline CDR1 and CDR2: MNHNY and SVGAGI (reference sequence). Trimming pared 9 bases from V and 3 bases from J, leaving 11 bases between. CDR3: CASLLRDTEAFF. In nucleotides, the CDR3 is TGTGCCAGTCTACTCCGGGACACTGAAGCTTTCTTT.

J is TRBJ2-4 and V is TRBV7-9, with D perhaps assigned TRBD1 or TRBD2 (5 bases each). The V end lost 4 bases, the J end lost 0 bases, and 16 bases lay between the germline ends. There are 17 residues in the CDR3. In germline, CDR1 is SEHNR, CDR2 FQNEAQ (reference sequence). This CDR3 is CASSSPGTLEAKNIQYF. For the CDR3, the DNA is TGTGCCAGCAGCTCCCCCGGGACCTTAGAAGCCAAAAACATTCAGTACTTC. The entire variable domain, with the rest obtained from reference TRBV7-9 and TRBJ2-4, is as follows: DTGVSQNPRHKITKRGQNVTFRCDPISEHNRLYWYRQTLGQGPEFLTYFQNEAQLEKSRLLSDRFSAERPKGSFSTLEIQRTEQGDSAMYLCASSSPGTLEAKNIQYFGAGTRLSVL.

This clonotype has a count of ten or more. The chain joins TRBV20-1 to TRBJ2-3; tentative D call: TRBD1 (6 bases). The CDR3 has 16 residues. Per the germline V gene, CDR1 is DFQATT and CDR2 is SNEGSKA (reference sequence). Deletions cut 6 bases from V and 3 bases from J, with 22 bases between. CDR3 in amino acids: CSAAGEQGVYTDTQYF. CDR3 in DNA: TGCAGTGCCGCCGGTGAACAGGGTGTTTATACAGATACGCAGTATTTT.

This chain uses TRBV5-1 with TRBJ2-7; 8 bases match TRBD1. Germline V gene data show CDR1 as SGHRS and CDR2 as YFSETQ. Trimming cost V 7 bases and J 3 bases; bases outside gene matches: 3. The CDR3 totals 12 residues. The CDR3 is CASGTGFYEQYF. The CDR3 coding sequence is TGCGCCAGCGGGACAGGTTTCTACGAGCAGTACTTC. Full variable domain (missing parts from reference TRBV5-1 and TRBJ2-7): KAGVTQTPRYLIKTRGQQVTLSCSPISGHRSVSWYQQTPGQGLQFLFEYFSETQRNKGNFPGRFSGRQFSNSRSEMNVSTLELGDSALYLCASGTGFYEQYFGPGTRLTVT.

This chain links TRBV9 with TRBJ1-6; D ambiguous. The V end lost 4 bases, the J end lost 0 bases, and 8 bases lay between the germline ends. CDR1 is SGDLS, CDR2 YYNGEE, per germline. The CDR3 has 15 amino acids. CDR3 loop: CASSTRTSYNSPLHF. CDR3 coding DNA: TGTGCCAGCAGCACTCGGACCTCCTATAATTCACCCCTCCACTTT.

This chain joins TRBV30 and TRBJ2-3; unclear D gene. The V and J ends lost 1 base and 0 bases respectively, with 2 bases between them. The germline gives CDR1 GTSNPN, CDR2 SVGIG (reference sequence). The CDR3 spans 12 residues. CDR3: CAWSGSTDTQYF. CDR3 nucleotides: TGTGCCTGGAGTGGGAGCACAGATACGCAGTATTTT. The variable domain in full, with the rest retrieved from reference TRBV30 and TRBJ2-3, is SQTIHQWPATLVQPVGSPLSLECTVEGTSNPNLYWYRQAAGRGLQLLFYSVGIGQISSEVPQNLSASRPQDRQFILSSKKLLLSDSGFYLCAWSGSTDTQYFGPGTRLTVL.

The CDR3 sequence: CASSLGQNSNQPQHF. The CDR3 DNA is TGTGCCAGCAGTTTAGGACAGAATAGCAATCAGCCCCAGCATTTT. The V gene is TRBV12-3 or TRBV12-4, the J gene TRBJ1-5; D may be TRBD1 (5 bases). The V and J ends lost 1 base and 0 bases respectively, with 7 bases between them. The CDR3 loop spans 15 amino acids.

This chain joins TRBV6-2 or TRBV6-3 and TRBJ1-1, with D possibly matching TRBD1 (5 bases). Trimming shortened V by 2 bases and J by 6 bases, and 16 bases separated the two germline ends. CDR1 is MNHEY and CDR2 is SVGEGT in the germline V gene. The CDR3 consists of 15 residues. The CDR3 DNA reads TGTGCCAGCAGTTACGGGGGTCAGGCGGGGCCTGAAGCTTTCTTT. This codes for CASSYGGQAGPEAFF.

This chain uses TRBV4-1 with TRBJ2-7; 10 positions match TRBD2. Germline CDR1 reads MGHRA; CDR2 reads YSYEKL. CDR3 size: 15 residues. The V segment lost 3 bases and the J segment 3 bases; nucleotides outside the gene matches: 5. The DNA of the CDR3 is TGCGCCAGCAGCCATAGGACTAGCGGTTTCTACGAGCAGTACTTC. It encodes CASSHRTSGFYEQYF.

This clonotype has just a few counts. The rearrangement joins TRBV18 to TRBJ2-7, with 10 bases lining up with TRBD2. The germline V gene encodes CDR1 KGHSH and CDR2 LQKENI. The V segment lost 3 bases and the J segment 3 bases; nucleotides outside the gene matches: 11. CDR3 length: 17 residues. The CDR3 DNA reads TGTGCCAGCTCACCTGCTCCGGGACTAGCGTCATTCTACGAGCAGTACTTC. This encodes CASSPAPGLASFYEQYF.

There are a few counts of this clonotype. The V and J genes are TRBV11-2 and TRBJ1-1, with D uncertain. This CDR3 contains 12 residues. V was clipped by 6 bases and J by 7 bases, with 12 bases between them. Germline V lookup: CDR1 SGHAT, CDR2 FQNNGV. CDR3 sequence (DNA): TGTGCCAGCAGGTTAAGGGCTGGTGAAGCTTTCTTT. Amino acids: CASRLRAGEAFF.

CDR3 nucleotides: TGTGCCAGCAGTAAGCGAACTGCCAACCTATTCACCGGGGAGCTGTTTTTT. Its translation: CASSKRTANLFTGELFF. The gene calls are TRBV6-2 or TRBV6-3 and TRBJ2-2; D call uncertain. The ends were cut back, 5 bases at V and 4 bases at J, with 20 bases in the middle. Germline values: CDR1 MNHEY, CDR2 SVGEGT. The CDR3 spans 17 residues.

This chain joins TRBV11-2 and TRBJ2-3; D might be TRBD1 or TRBD2, each matching 5 bases. V lost 3 bases, J lost 8 bases, and 15 bases lay in between. Looked up from germline, CDR1 is SGHAT and CDR2 is FQNNGV. This CDR3 spans 14 amino acids. CDR3 nucleotide sequence: TGTGCCAGCAGCTTGGCTCTAGGGGACCGTACGCAGTATTTT. This codes for CASSLALGDRTQYF.

The chain carries TRBV27 and TRBJ2-3; 8 positions agree with TRBD2. CDR1 and CDR2 from the germline V gene are MNHEY and SMNVEV (reference sequence). V shed 6 bases and J 3 bases; nucleotides not matched to a gene: 11. CDR3 length: 16 residues. The CDR3 sequence: CASSTQTSVGTDTQYF. DNA of the CDR3: TGTGCCAGCAGCACTCAGACTAGCGTTGGGACAGATACGCAGTATTTT.

V gene TRBV10-3 combines with J gene TRBJ1-5; 8 nucleotides line up with TRBD1. Trimming removed 6 bases from V and 7 bases from J; junction bases left unmatched: 8. This CDR3 is 14 amino acids long. Per germline, CDR1 ENHRY and CDR2 SYGVKD. For the CDR3, the DNA is TGTGCCATCAGAGCTACAGGGGGGGGCCAGCCCCAGCATTTT. The encoded protein is CAIRATGGGQPQHF.

The chain joins TRBV12-3 or TRBV12-4 to TRBJ2-1; 7 nucleotides agree with TRBD1. The junction had 13 bases not matched to a gene; V was cut back by 5 bases and J by 9 bases. This CDR3 has 15 residues. The CDR3 loop reads CASSPRGLPHPEQFF. In nucleotides, the CDR3 is TGTGCCAGCAGTCCGAGGGGGCTACCCCACCCTGAGCAGTTCTTC.

This clonotype was observed a handful of times. The chain combines TRBV12-3 or TRBV12-4 with TRBJ2-4; 7 bases line up with TRBD2. The trim removed 7 bases at V and 7 bases at J, leaving 7 bases unmatched. This CDR3 is built from 13 residues. CDR3 DNA: TGTGCCAGCACCTCTGGGGGGGGGAACATTCAGTACTTC. Amino acid sequence: CASTSGGGNIQYF.

This clonotype was recorded at least ten times. The gene calls are TRBV6-6 and TRBJ1-6, with TRBD1 identical over 12 bases. The junction had 5 bases not matched to a gene; V was cut back by 2 bases and J by 9 bases. This CDR3 is built from 16 residues. In germline, CDR1 is MNHNY, CDR2 SVGAGI (reference sequence). CDR3 sequence (DNA): TGTGCCAGCAGTTACGGGGGACAGGGGGCGCCTTCACCCCTCCACTTT. Amino acid sequence: CASSYGGQGAPSPLHF.

A few counts support this clonotype. This chain uses TRBV9 with TRBJ1-1, with D perhaps TRBD1 (6 bases). V gave up 4 bases and J gave up 1 base, with 11 bases separating them. This CDR3 is 14 amino acids long. Germline V gene data show CDR1 as SGDLS and CDR2 as YYNGEE. In DNA, the CDR3 is TGTGCCAGCAGCCCCTGGGACACGAACACTGAAGCTTTCTTT. It encodes CASSPWDTNTEAFF. The full variable domain, completed using reference TRBV9 and TRBJ1-1, is DSGVTQTPKHLITATGQRVTLRCSPRSGDLSVYWYQQSLDQGLQFLIQYYNGEERAKGNILERFSAQQFPDLHSELNLSSLELGDSALYFCASSPWDTNTEAFFGQGTRLTVV.

This CDR3 reads CSARDASEKLFF. The CDR3 coding sequence is TGCAGTGCTAGAGATGCTTCAGAAAAACTGTTTTTT. The V gene is TRBV20-1, the J gene TRBJ1-4; unclear D gene. CDR3 size: 12 residues. Germline V gene data show CDR1 as DFQATT and CDR2 as SNEGSKA (reference sequence). Trimming left V 0 bases short and J 8 bases short, with 7 bases between.

This chain links TRBV5-5 with TRBJ2-7, with TRBD2 as a possible D gene (5 bases). V was cut by 5 bases and J by 0 bases, with 9 bases left in between. The CDR3 sequence is 13 residues long. Germline assignment: CDR1 SGHKS and CDR2 YYEKEE (reference sequence). CDR3 in amino acids: CASRGLRSYEQYF. For the CDR3, the DNA is TGTGCCAGCAGAGGACTTCGCTCCTACGAGCAGTACTTC.

This clonotype has more than one count but fewer than ten. V and J are TRBV24-1 and TRBJ2-1, with 11 nucleotides matching TRBD2. CDR1 is KGHDR, CDR2 SFDVKD, per germline. This CDR3 is built from 16 residues. Trimming at V came to 5 bases and at J to 4 bases, leaving 6 bases not matched to a gene. The CDR3 coding sequence is TGTGCCACCAGTGCCGCTAGCGGGGGGTTTTACAATGAGCAGTTCTTC. It yields the protein CATSAASGGFYNEQFF.

The V and J genes are TRBV5-8 and TRBJ2-1; D perhaps matches TRBD2 (6 bases). Germline V gives CDR1 SGHTS, CDR2 YDEGEE. The CDR3 loop spans 19 amino acids. V was pared by 5 bases and J by 0 bases, with 24 bases between. CDR3 sequence reads: CASRPGGALHAFSYNEQFF. As DNA, the CDR3 is TGTGCCAGCAGACCCGGGGGAGCCCTGCACGCTTTCTCCTACAATGAGCAGTTCTTC.

This chain joins TRBV5-8 and TRBJ2-7, with unresolved D. CDR1 is SGHTS and CDR2 is YDEGEE in the germline V gene. The V gene lost 6 bases and the J gene lost 3 bases, with 7 bases spanning the gap. The CDR3 consists of 11 residues. The CDR3 DNA reads as TGTGCCAGCACCCTATTCTACGAGCAGTACTTC. It encodes CASTLFYEQYF.